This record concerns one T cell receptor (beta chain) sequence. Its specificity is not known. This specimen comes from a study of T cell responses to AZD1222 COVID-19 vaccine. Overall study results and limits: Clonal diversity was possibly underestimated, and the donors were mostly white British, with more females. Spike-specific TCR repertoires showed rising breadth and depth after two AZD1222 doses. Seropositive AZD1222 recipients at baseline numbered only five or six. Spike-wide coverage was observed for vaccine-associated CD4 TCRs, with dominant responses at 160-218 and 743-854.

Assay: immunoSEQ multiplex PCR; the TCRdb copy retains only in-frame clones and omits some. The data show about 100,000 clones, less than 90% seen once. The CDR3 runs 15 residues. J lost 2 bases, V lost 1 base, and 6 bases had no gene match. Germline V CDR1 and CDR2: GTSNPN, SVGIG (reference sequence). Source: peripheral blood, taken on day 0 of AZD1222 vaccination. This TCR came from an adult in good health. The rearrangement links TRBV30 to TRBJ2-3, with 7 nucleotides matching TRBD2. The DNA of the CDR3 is TGTGCCTGGAGTGCCGGGACTATTAACACAGATACGCAGTATTTT. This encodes CAWSAGTINTDTQYF. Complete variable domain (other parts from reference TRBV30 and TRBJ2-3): SQTIHQWPATLVQPVGSPLSLECTVEGTSNPNLYWYRQAAGRGLQLLFYSVGIGQISSEVPQNLSASRPQDRQFILSSKKLLLSDSGFYLCAWSAGTINTDTQYFGPGTRLTVL.